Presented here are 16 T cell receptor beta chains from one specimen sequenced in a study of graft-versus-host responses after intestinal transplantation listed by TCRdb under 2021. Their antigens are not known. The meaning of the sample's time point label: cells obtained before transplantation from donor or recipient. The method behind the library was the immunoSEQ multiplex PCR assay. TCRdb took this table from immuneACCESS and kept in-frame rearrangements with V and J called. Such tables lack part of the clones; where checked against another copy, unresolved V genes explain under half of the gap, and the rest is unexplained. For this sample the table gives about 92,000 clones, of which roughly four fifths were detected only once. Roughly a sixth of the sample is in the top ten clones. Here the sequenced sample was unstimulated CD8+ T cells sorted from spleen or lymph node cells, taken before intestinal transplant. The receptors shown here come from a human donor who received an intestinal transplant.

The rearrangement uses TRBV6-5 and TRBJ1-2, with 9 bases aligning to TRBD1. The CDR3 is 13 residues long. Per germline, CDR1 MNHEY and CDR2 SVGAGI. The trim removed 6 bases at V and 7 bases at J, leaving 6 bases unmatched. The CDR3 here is CASRRDRDVGYTF. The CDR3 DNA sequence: TGTGCCAGCAGAAGGGACAGGGATGTTGGCTACACCTTC.

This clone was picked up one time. The DNA of the CDR3 is TGTGCCAGCAGTGATCCGGGACAGCCCCAAGAGACCCAGTACTTC. It codes for CASSDPGQPQETQYF. The rearrangement joins TRBV6-1 to TRBJ2-5, with 7 bases that match TRBD1. V trimming: 3 bases; J trimming: 1 base; junction bases outside the gene matches: 5. Germline CDR1 reads MNHNS; CDR2 reads SASEGT. This CDR3 has 15 amino acids.

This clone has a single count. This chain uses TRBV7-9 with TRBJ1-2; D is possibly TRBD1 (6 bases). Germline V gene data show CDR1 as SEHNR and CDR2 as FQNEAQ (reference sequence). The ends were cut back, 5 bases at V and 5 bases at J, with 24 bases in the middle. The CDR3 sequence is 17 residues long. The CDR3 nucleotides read TGTGCCAGCAGCCCAACCCCTGGGGGGGGCGGTGGATATGGCTACACCTTC. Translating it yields CASSPTPGGGGGYGYTF.

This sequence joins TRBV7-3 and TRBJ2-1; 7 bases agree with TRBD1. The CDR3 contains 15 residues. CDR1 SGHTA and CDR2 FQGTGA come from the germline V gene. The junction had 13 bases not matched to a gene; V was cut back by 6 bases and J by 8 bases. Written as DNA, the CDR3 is TGTGCCAGCAGGGCCGAGGGAGCAGGGGGATATGAGCAGTTCTTC. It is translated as CASRAEGAGGYEQFF. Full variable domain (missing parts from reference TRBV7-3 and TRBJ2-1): GAGVSQTPSNKVTEKGKYVELRCDPISGHTALYWYRQSLGQGPEFLIYFQGTGAADDSGLPNDRFFAVRPEGSVSTLKIQRTERGDSAVYLCASRAEGAGGYEQFFGPGTRLTVL.

The CDR3 DNA sequence: TGTGCCAGCAGCCCGCGACAGGGACCTGAAGCTTTCTTT. It codes for CASSPRQGPEAFF. The chain links TRBV16 to TRBJ1-1; 7 positions agree with TRBD1. The CDR3 is 13 amino acids. Unmatched junction bases numbered 5, after V lost 4 bases and J lost 6 bases. Germline V gene sequence: CDR1 KGHSY, CDR2 FQNENV.

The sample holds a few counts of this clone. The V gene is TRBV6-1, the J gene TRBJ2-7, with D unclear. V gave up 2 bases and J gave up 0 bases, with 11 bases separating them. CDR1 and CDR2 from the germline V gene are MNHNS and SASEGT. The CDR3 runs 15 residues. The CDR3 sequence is CASSEWPLSSYEQYF. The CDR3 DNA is TGTGCCAGCAGTGAATGGCCGTTGAGCTCCTACGAGCAGTACTTC.

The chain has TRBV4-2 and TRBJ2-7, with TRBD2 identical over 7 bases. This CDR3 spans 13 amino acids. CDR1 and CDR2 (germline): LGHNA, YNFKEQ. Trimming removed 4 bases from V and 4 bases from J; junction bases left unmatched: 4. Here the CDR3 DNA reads TGTGCCAGCAGCCGAACTAGCGAATACGAGCAGTACTTC. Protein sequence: CASSRTSEYEQYF.

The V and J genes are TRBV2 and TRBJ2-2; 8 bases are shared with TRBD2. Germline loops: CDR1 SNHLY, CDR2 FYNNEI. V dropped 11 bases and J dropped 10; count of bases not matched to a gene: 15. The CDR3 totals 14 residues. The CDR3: CAQGRAGAGKELFF. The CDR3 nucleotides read TGTGCCCAGGGCCGAGCGGGGGCGGGAAAGGAGCTGTTTTTT.

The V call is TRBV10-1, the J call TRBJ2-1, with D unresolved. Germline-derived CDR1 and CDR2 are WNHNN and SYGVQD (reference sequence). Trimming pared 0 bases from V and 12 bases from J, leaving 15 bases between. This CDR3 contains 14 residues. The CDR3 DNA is TGCGCCAGCAGTGAGTCCACCCCTTTGACGGCGCAGTTCTTC. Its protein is CASSESTPLTAQFF.

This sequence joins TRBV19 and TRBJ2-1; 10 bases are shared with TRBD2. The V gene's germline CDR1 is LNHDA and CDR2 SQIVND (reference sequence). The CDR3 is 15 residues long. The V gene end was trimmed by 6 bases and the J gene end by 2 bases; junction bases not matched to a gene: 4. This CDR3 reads CASRPGLAPYNEQFF. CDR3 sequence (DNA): TGTGCCAGTAGACCGGGACTAGCGCCCTACAATGAGCAGTTCTTC.

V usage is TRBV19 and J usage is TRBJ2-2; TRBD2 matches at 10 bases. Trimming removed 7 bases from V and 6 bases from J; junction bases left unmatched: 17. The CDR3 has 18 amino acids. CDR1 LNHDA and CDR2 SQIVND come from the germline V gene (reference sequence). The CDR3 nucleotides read TGTGCCAGTATAGGGACCGGGGCCGGGACTAGCGCCCCCGGGGAGCTGTTTTTT. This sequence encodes CASIGTGAGTSAPGELFF.

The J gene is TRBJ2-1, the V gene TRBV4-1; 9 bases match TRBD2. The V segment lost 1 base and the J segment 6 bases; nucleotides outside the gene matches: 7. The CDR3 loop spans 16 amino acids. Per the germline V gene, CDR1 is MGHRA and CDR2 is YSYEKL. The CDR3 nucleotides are TGCGCCAGCAGCCAAGCGGCTAGCGGGATGGCCAATGAGCAGTTCTTC. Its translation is CASSQAASGMANEQFF.

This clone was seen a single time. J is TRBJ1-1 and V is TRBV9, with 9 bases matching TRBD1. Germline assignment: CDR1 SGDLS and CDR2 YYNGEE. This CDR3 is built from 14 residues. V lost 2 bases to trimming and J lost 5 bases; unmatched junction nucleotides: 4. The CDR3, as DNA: TGTGCCAGCAGCGTTGGACAGGGGATGACTGAAGCTTTCTTT. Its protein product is CASSVGQGMTEAFF.

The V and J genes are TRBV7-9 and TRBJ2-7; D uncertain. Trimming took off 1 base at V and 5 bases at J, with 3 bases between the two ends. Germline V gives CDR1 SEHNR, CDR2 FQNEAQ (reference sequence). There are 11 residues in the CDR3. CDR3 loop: CASSLGDEQYF. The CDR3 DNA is TGTGCCAGCAGCTTAGGTGACGAGCAGTACTTC.

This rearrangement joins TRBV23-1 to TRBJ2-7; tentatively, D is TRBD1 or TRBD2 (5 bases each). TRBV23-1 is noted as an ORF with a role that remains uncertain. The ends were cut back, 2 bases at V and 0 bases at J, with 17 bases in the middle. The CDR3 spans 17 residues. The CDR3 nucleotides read TGCGCCAGCAGTCAAGTGGAGGCAGGGCTATCCTCCTACGAGCAGTACTTC. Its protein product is CASSQVEAGLSSYEQYF.

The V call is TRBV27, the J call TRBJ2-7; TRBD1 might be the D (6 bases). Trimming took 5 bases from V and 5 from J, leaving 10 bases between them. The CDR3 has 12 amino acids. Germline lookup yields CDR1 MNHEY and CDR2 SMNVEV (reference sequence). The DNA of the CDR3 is TGTGCCAGCAGTAAAACAGGGAACGAGCAGTACTTC. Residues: CASSKTGNEQYF.